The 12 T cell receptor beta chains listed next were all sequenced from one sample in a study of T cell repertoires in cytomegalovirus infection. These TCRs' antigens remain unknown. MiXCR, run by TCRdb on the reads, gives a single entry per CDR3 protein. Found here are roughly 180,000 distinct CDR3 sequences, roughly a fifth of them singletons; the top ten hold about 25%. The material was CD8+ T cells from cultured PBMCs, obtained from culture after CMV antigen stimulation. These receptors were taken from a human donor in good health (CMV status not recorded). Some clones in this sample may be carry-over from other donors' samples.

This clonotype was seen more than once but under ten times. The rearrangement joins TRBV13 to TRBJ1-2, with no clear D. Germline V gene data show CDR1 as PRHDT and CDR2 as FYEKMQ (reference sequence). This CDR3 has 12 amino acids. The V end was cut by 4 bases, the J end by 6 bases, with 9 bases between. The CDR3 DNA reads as TGTGCCAGCAGCTCTACGATAGATGGCTACACCTTC. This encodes CASSSTIDGYTF.

The CDR3 bases are TGTGCCAGCAGTTCCGACAGGGCGACCTTCTATGGCTACACCTTC. It is translated as CASSSDRATFYGYTF. The rearrangement links TRBV6-5 to TRBJ1-2; 7 bases fit TRBD1. Per germline, CDR1 MNHEY and CDR2 SVGAGI. The CDR3 has 15 residues. After removal of 4 bases from V and 4 bases from J, the junction contained 9 bases not matched to a gene.

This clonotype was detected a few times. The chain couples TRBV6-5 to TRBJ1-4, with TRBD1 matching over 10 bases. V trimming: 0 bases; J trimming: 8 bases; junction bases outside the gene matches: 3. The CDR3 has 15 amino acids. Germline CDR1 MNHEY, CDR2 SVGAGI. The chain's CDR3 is CASSYSTTGGEKLFF. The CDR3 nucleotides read TGTGCCAGCAGTTACTCGACGACAGGGGGCGAAAAACTGTTTTTT.

The CDR3: CASRRVGGADTDTQYF. CDR3 coding DNA: TGTGCCAGCAGAAGAGTCGGGGGAGCTGACACAGATACGCAGTATTTT. This chain uses TRBV12-3 or TRBV12-4 with TRBJ2-3, with a possible D match to TRBD2 (6 bases). CDR3 length: 16 amino acids. V lost 6 bases and J lost 2, with 18 bases in between.

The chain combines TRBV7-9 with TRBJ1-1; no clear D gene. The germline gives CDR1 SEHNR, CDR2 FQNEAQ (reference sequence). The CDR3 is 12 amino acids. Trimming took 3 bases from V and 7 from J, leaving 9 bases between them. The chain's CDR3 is CASSFGQNEAFF. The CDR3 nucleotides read TGTGCCAGCAGCTTCGGCCAGAATGAAGCTTTCTTT.

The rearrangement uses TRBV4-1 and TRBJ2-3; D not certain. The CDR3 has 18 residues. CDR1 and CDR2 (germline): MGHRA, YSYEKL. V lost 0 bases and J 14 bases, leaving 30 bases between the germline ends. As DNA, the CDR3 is TGCGCCAGCAGCCAAGAAGAAAGGCCCATCGCACCCCAACCTCCCGGGTATTTT. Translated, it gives CASSQEERPIAPQPPGYF.

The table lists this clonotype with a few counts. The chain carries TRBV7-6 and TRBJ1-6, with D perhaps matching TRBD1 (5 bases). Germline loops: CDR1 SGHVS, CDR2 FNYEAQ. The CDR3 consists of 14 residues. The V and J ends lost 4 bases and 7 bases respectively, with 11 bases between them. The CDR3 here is CASSSRDPNSPLHF. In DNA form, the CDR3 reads TGTGCCAGCAGCTCCCGGGACCCCAATTCACCCCTCCACTTT.

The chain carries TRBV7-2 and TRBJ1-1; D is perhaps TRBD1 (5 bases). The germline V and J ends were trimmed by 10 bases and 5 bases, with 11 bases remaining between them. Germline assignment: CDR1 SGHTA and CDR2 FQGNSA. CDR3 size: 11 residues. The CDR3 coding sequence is TGTGCCACCCTGGGGGGGACTGAAGCTTTCTTT. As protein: CATLGGTEAFF.

CDR3 loop: CASSFGASAGGYLSTDTQYF. The CDR3, as DNA: TGTGCCAGCAGCTTCGGCGCTTCCGCAGGGGGGTACCTTAGCACAGATACGCAGTATTTT. The chain uses TRBV11-2 and TRBJ2-3, with D possibly TRBD1 on 7 matching bases. This CDR3 comprises 20 residues. Germline V gene lookup returns CDR1 SGHAT and CDR2 FQNNGV. Trimming took off 3 bases at V and 0 bases at J, with 25 bases between the two ends.

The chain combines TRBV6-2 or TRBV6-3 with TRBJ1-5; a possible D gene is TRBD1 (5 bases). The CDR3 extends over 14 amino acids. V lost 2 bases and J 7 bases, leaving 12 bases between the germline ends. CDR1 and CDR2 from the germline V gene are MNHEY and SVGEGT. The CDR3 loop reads CASSYTGPGQPQHF. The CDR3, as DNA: TGTGCCAGCAGTTACACGGGGCCGGGGCAGCCCCAGCATTTT.

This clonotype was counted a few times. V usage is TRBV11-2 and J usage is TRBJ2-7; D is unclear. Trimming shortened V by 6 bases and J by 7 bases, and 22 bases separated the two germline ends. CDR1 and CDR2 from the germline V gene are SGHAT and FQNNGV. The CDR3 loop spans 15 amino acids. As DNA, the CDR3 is TGTGCCAGCAGTCACCCCGGGCAGGTTGGGTGGGAGCAGTACTTC. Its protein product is CASSHPGQVGWEQYF. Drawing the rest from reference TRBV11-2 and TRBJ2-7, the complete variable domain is EAGVAQSPRYKIIEKRQSVAFWCNPISGHATLYWYQQILGQGPKLLIQFQNNGVVDDSQLPKDRFSAERLKGVDSTLKIQPAKLEDSAVYLCASSHPGQVGWEQYFGPGTRLTVT.

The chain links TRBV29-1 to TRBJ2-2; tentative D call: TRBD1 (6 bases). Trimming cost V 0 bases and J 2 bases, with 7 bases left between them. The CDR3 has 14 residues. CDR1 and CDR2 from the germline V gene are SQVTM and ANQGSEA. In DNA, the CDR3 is TGCAGCGTTGAAGAGGGGGCCAACACCGGGGAGCTGTTTTTT. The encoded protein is CSVEEGANTGELFF.